The TCR beta chain under discussion was sequenced for a study of response to subunit inactivated influenza vaccine. The CDR3 has 15 amino acids. V shed 0 bases and J shed 3 bases, with 9 bases lying between them. Germline CDR1 and CDR2: LGHNA and YNFKEQ. TCRdb ran MiXCR on the RT-PCR reads and lists one entry per CDR3 protein. Of approximately 500,000 distinct CDR3 sequences in the sample, around a quarter were seen once. The data were also submitted as part of a second study, on T cells expressing NK-cell markers. As that report states: Synthesis of TCR beta cDNA relied on 5'RACE template switching carrying UMIs. In sorted CD3+CD56+NKG2C+, CD3+CD56+NKG2C- and CD3+CD56-NKG2C+ T cells, TCR beta repertoires were obtained. Among the eight sequenced donors, seven tested HCMV-seropositive and one tested seronegative. Where several donors were concerned, these clonotypes also led the CD3+CD56-NKG2C+ fraction. HCMV specificity of expanded NKG2C+ T cell clones remained unclear.

The J gene is TRBJ1-3, the V gene TRBV4-2, with a tentative D call TRBD1 (6 bases). This TCR was recovered from a man aged 45-60 years who received an inactivated influenza vaccine. Source: CD4+ T cells sorted from PBMCs, taken 12 days after vaccination. In nucleotides, the CDR3 is TGTGCCAGCAGCCAAGAAGGGGGGTTTGGAAACACCATATATTTT. It encodes CASSQEGGFGNTIYF.